The clone carrying this T cell receptor beta chain was seen ten or more times. These data originate in a study of T cells in Graves' hyperthyroidism and ophthalmopathy. Study details: Peripheral blood was drawn at first diagnosis, prior to all treatment.

Researchers amplified the TCR beta CDR3 regions from RNA transcripts. In the first-round RT-PCR of the TCR CDR3, the HTBI primer set was used. TCRdb called the multiplex PCR reads again in MiXCR, with one record for every CDR3 protein. The profile covers some 460,000 distinct CDR3 sequences, with around a sixth appearing a single time and around 14% taken by the ten largest. Over 18 months, lack of ophthalmopathy progression marked Graves' hyperthyroidism as stable. V was shortened by 2 bases and J by 6 bases, with 12 bases between the two germline ends. The CDR3 spans 14 residues. This clonotype was obtained from a young woman with Graves' hyperthyroidism. The sequencing input was blood. The J gene is TRBJ2-3, the V gene TRBV12-3 or TRBV12-4; a weak D match, TRBD1 (5 bases). Written as DNA, the CDR3 is TGTGCCAGCAGTTTAAATCTAGGGGTCGATACGCAGTATTTT. This codes for CASSLNLGVDTQYF.